These T cell receptor beta chains were read from a single sample in a study of T cell changes during pregnancy in multiple sclerosis. Sequencing was performed with immunoSEQ multiplex PCR; in TCRdb, only in-frame clones are kept and a portion is missing. This table holds about 130,000 clones, 90% to 96% found once. Sequenced material: peripheral blood, taken after pregnancy. Receptors originate from a female donor with multiple sclerosis, enrolled in a pregnancy study. CDR3s include the opening cysteine and the closing phenylalanine or tryptophan. A D gene is named only where the DNA matches it firmly. Clone size is shown for a subset of rows, as once, few, many or a class of expanded clone.

D | J | V | size | DNA | CDR3
- | TRBJ2-1 | TRBV19 | - | TGTGCCAGTCGAGGAGGGGCGGATGAGCAGTTCTTC | CASRGGADEQFF
TRBD1 | TRBJ1-4 | TRBV5-1 | - | TGCGCCAGCAGCCACAGGGGGACTAATGAAAAACTGTTTTTT | CASSHRGTNEKLFF
TRBD1 | TRBJ2-3 | TRBV5-4 | - | TGTGCCAGCAGCGGAATACCGGGACAGGGATCCGATACGCAGTATTTT | CASSGIPGQGSDTQYF
TRBD1 | TRBJ1-5 | TRBV28 | - | TGTGCCAGCAGCCCCCGACAGGGGAGTTATCAGCCCCAGCATTTT | CASSPRQGSYQPQHF
TRBD2 | TRBJ2-7 | TRBV6-1 | - | TGTGCCAGCAGTTCTAGCGGGAGCTTCTCCTACGAGCAGTACTTC | CASSSSGSFSYEQYF
TRBD1 | TRBJ1-5 | TRBV27 | - | TGTGCCAGCAGCCCAGGGGGTGGCCAGCCCCAGCATTTT | CASSPGGGQPQHF
- | TRBJ1-2 | TRBV14 | - | TGTGCCAGCTTCCAGGATAACTATGGCTACACCTTC | CASFQDNYGYTF
- | TRBJ1-3 | TRBV28 | - | TGTGCCAGCAGTTTATTGGACAGTGGAAACACCATATATTTT | CASSLLDSGNTIYF
- | TRBJ2-7 | TRBV7-2 | - | TGTGCCAGCAGCTTCGGGACTGGGAGCTCCTACGAGCAGTACTTC | CASSFGTGSSYEQYF
TRBD1 | TRBJ1-5 | TRBV5-1 | - | TGCGCCAGCAGCTTGGCAGGGGGCGAACAGCCCCAGCATTTT | CASSLAGGEQPQHF
- | TRBJ1-1 | TRBV28 | once | TGTGCCAGCAGTTTATACGACCGGGACACTGAAGCTTTCTTT | CASSLYDRDTEAFF
TRBD1 | TRBJ2-1 | TRBV27 | - | TGTGCCAGCAGTTTGACGGACAGGGGCTACAATGAGCAGTTCTTC | CASSLTDRGYNEQFF
- | TRBJ1-1 | TRBV6-5 | once | TGTGCCAGCAGTTACTTTGGGGGGGGTGGAACTGAAGCTTTCTTT | CASSYFGGGGTEAFF
- | TRBJ2-1 | TRBV30 | - | TGTGCCTGGAGGGGGGACTTGAGCTCCTACAATGAGCAGTTCTTC | CAWRGDLSSYNEQFF
TRBD2 | TRBJ2-5 | TRBV5-5 | - | TGTGCCAGCAGCTTGGAGTCTAGCGGGAGTTCGACCCAGTACTTC | CASSLESSGSSTQYF
- | TRBJ2-7 | TRBV5-1 | - | TGCGCCAGCAGCTTGGGACAAAGCTACGAGCAGTACTTC | CASSLGQSYEQYF
- | TRBJ2-7 | TRBV7-9 | few | TGTGCCAGCAGCCTATCACCCCCCGAGCAGTACTTC | CASSLSPPEQYF
TRBD1 | TRBJ1-1 | TRBV28 | once | TGTGCCAGCAGACCAACCCCTGACAGGGATGAAGCTTTCTTT | CASRPTPDRDEAFF
- | TRBJ1-1 | TRBV6-1 | - | TGTGCCAGCAGTTTGACCCTCCAGAGCGCTGAAGCTTTCTTT | CASSLTLQSAEAFF
- | TRBJ1-2 | TRBV27 | - | TGTGCCAGCAGTGTCTCAGGGGTCGGCTACACCTTC | CASSVSGVGYTF
- | TRBJ2-7 | TRBV6-7 | few | TGTGCCAGCAGTTACCTGGGCCCTGTTAACTACGAGCAGTACTTC | CASSYLGPVNYEQYF
- | TRBJ2-3 | TRBV9 | - | TGTGCCAGCAGCGTAGCTTCAGGGGTCCTTAGCACAGATACGCAGTATTTT | CASSVASGVLSTDTQYF
TRBD2 | TRBJ2-1 | TRBV6-6 | once | TGTGCCAGCAGTGGACTAGCGGGAGGTAATGAGCAGTTCTTC | CASSGLAGGNEQFF
- | TRBJ2-3 | TRBV14 | - | TGTGCCAGCAGCCAAGGGGCTCGGCAGTATTTT | CASSQGARQYF
- | TRBJ2-1 | TRBV5-1 | - | TGCGCCAGCAGCTTAGAATGGAGGAGCTCCTACAATGAGCAGTTCTTC | CASSLEWRSSYNEQFF
TRBD1 | TRBJ1-5 | TRBV19 | - | TGTGCCAGTAGTGGGGGGACAGACCCTAGGCCCCAGCATTTT | CASSGGTDPRPQHF
TRBD1 | TRBJ2-7 | TRBV19 | - | TGTGCCAGTAGTGGGACAGCTTACGAGCAGTACTTC | CASSGTAYEQYF
- | TRBJ2-7 | TRBV4-2 | - | TGTGCCAGCAGCCAAGAAGGACCAGGGCCCTACGAGCAGTACTTC | CASSQEGPGPYEQYF
- | TRBJ2-7 | TRBV6-1 | - | TGTGCCAGCAGTGAAGTCACAGGGAACCCCTACGAGCAGTACTTC | CASSEVTGNPYEQYF
TRBD1 | TRBJ2-7 | TRBV5-1 | - | TGCGCCAGCAGCTTGGCCGGGACAGGGAGTTACGAGCAGTACTTC | CASSLAGTGSYEQYF
- | TRBJ2-4 | TRBV9 | - | TGTGCCAGCAGCCCAGGGACTTATAAAAACATTCAGTACTTC | CASSPGTYKNIQYF
- | TRBJ1-2 | TRBV18 | - | TGTGCCAGCTCACCCCTAGAAGGGGCGGAAAGCGGCTACACCTTC | CASSPLEGAESGYTF
- | TRBJ2-5 | TRBV28 | - | TGTGCCAGCAGTTGGTCTAGCGCCTTACAAGAGACCCAGTACTTC | CASSWSSALQETQYF
- | TRBJ1-2 | TRBV28 | - | TGTGCCAGCCACAGCCTACAGGGCGTCTATGGCTACACCTTC | CASHSLQGVYGYTF
- | TRBJ2-7 | TRBV2 | - | TGTGCCAGCAGTGAGACCAGGGCTCTCTACGAGCAGTACTTC | CASSETRALYEQYF
TRBD1 | TRBJ2-1 | TRBV19 | - | TGTGCCAGTAGTCCAGGACAGGGGAGTGAGCAGTTCTTC | CASSPGQGSEQFF
- | TRBJ2-5 | TRBV5-6 | - | TGTGCCAGCAGCTTGGCGGGATTTGAGACCCAGTACTTC | CASSLAGFETQYF
TRBD2 | TRBJ2-7 | TRBV10-2 | once | TGCGCCAGCAGTGACCCCGGGAGGGCCTCCTACGAGCAGTACTTC | CASSDPGRASYEQYF
TRBD1 | TRBJ1-5 | TRBV6-1 | - | TGTGCCAGCGCTCTAACGGTAGGGGGCGGTCAGCCCCAGCATTTT | CASALTVGGGQPQHF
TRBD1 | TRBJ2-7 | TRBV7-8 | - | TGTGCCAGCAGCTTAGGGACAGGTGGGTCCTACGAGCAGTACTTC | CASSLGTGGSYEQYF
- | TRBJ1-2 | TRBV7-9 | - | TGTGCCAGCAGCTTATCAGGGGCAGATAATGGCTACACCTTC | CASSLSGADNGYTF
- | TRBJ2-7 | TRBV20-1 | - | TGCAGTGCTAGTGAGGGCGGCGAGCAGTACTTC | CSASEGGEQYF
- | TRBJ2-7 | TRBV4-1 | - | TGCGCCAGCAGCCAAGATCGTTTTTATGCGGTGAAAGGGGGGGACTACGAGCAGTACTTC | CASSQDRFYAVKGGDYEQYF
TRBD2 | TRBJ2-3 | TRBV7-3 | - | TGTGCCAGCAGCTTAAGCGGGAGAGGCACAGATACGCAGTATTTT | CASSLSGRGTDTQYF
TRBD2 | TRBJ2-1 | TRBV14 | - | TGTGCCAGCAGCCACCGCCTAGCGGGACCCTACAATGAGCAGTTCTTC | CASSHRLAGPYNEQFF
TRBD1 | TRBJ2-1 | TRBV7-8 | once | TGTGCCAGCAGCCCGACCAGGGACAGGGGGCAGTTCTTC | CASSPTRDRGQFF
- | TRBJ1-5 | TRBV13 | - | TGTGCCAGCAGCTTGACAGATAGCAATCAGCCCCAGCATTTT | CASSLTDSNQPQHF
TRBD1 | TRBJ1-2 | TRBV5-5 | - | TGTGCCAGCAGCTTGGGGGACAGTACATCTCCAGGCTACACCTTC | CASSLGDSTSPGYTF
TRBD2 | TRBJ2-5 | TRBV5-1 | - | TGCGCCAGCAGCTCCCTAGCGGGAGACGAGACCCAGTACTTC | CASSSLAGDETQYF
TRBD2 | TRBJ2-1 | TRBV19 | - | TGTGCCAGTAGTATAAGTAGCGGGAGGACCTACAATGAGCAGTTCTTC | CASSISSGRTYNEQFF
- | TRBJ2-5 | TRBV6-1 | - | TGTGCCAGCAGTGAAGGTGCTAGAGTGGAGACCCAGTACTTC | CASSEGARVETQYF
- | TRBJ2-7 | TRBV28 | - | TGTGCCAGCAGTACCGGGGTCGAGCAGTACTTC | CASSTGVEQYF
- | TRBJ1-2 | TRBV28 | - | TGTGCCAGCAGTATTTGGGACTCCGGTCCTCGGGTCTACACCTTC | CASSIWDSGPRVYTF
- | TRBJ2-5 | TRBV7-9 | - | TGTGCCAGCTCTTTACAGGGAACCGAGACCCAGTACTTC | CASSLQGTETQYF